This is a list of T cell receptor beta chains from one sample in a study of CD8 T cells in ankylosing spondylitis. TCRdb reprocessed the 5' RACE reads with MiXCR, giving one entry per CDR3 protein. The table includes tens of thousands of distinct CDR3 sequences, about 8.1% detected once. The material sequenced was blood, either unsorted or a sorted T cell fraction (not recorded which). These receptors all stem from a male donor with ankylosing spondylitis. Both conserved end residues are part of each CDR3. D genes are given only for firm matches. Clone size appears in some rows only: once, few, many, or a class for an expanded clone.

>many|-|TRBV24-1|TRBJ2-5
CATSDLSQSGTQYF
TGTGCCACCAGTGATTTGTCGCAGTCCGGGACCCAGTACTTC
>many|-|TRBV4-2|TRBJ1-2
CASSQELQGYGYTF
TGTGCCAGCAGCCAAGAACTCCAGGGCTATGGCTACACCTTC
>-|TRBD1|TRBV13|TRBJ2-1
CASSSGTGYEQFF
TGTGCCAGCAGTTCCGGGACAGGGTATGAGCAGTTCTTC
>-|-|TRBV2|TRBJ2-3
CASIWDTQYF
TGTGCCAGCATTTGGGATACGCAGTATTTT
>-|TRBD1|TRBV10-3|TRBJ2-1
CAISGGQDSSYNEQFF
TGTGCCATCAGTGGGGGACAGGACAGCTCCTACAATGAGCAGTTCTTC
>-|TRBD1|TRBV7-8|TRBJ2-5
CASSLTGSRETQYF
TGTGCCAGCAGCTTGACAGGGTCTAGGGAGACCCAGTACTTC
>many|TRBD2|TRBV11-2|TRBJ2-2
CASSSGTSGRSNTGELFF
TGTGCCAGCAGCTCCGGGACTAGCGGGAGGTCGAACACCGGGGAGCTGTTTTTT
>-|TRBD2|TRBV24-1|TRBJ2-1
CATSDGGLGSYNEQFF
TGTGCCACCAGTGATGGGGGACTAGGATCCTACAATGAGCAGTTCTTC
>many|TRBD1|TRBV27|TRBJ1-2
CASSPPGTDGYTF
TGTGCCAGCAGTCCCCCCGGGACAGATGGCTACACCTTC
>-|-|TRBV5-6|TRBJ2-1
CAISSVLGNEQFF
TGTGCCATCAGCTCAGTGTTGGGCAATGAGCAGTTCTTC
>few|-|TRBV20-1|TRBJ1-1
CSARFRQVNTEAFF
TGCAGTGCTAGATTCCGACAGGTGAACACTGAAGCTTTCTTT
>many|TRBD2|TRBV25-1|TRBJ2-3
CASSRWGTSGSGTDTQYF
TGTGCCAGCAGTAGATGGGGGACTAGCGGGAGCGGCACAGATACGCAGTATTTT
>many|TRBD2|TRBV12-3/TRBV12-4|TRBJ2-2
CASNPGLAIGELFF
TGTGCCAGCAATCCGGGACTAGCGATCGGGGAGCTGTTTTTT
>-|-|TRBV15|TRBJ1-1
CATSRAQDYTEAFF
TGTGCCACCAGCAGAGCACAGGACTACACTGAAGCTTTCTTT
>few|-|TRBV7-6|TRBJ1-1
CASSLNPEYTEAFF
TGTGCCAGCAGCTTAAATCCAGAGTACACTGAAGCTTTCTTT
>once|TRBD1|TRBV7-9|TRBJ2-3
CASSRARQGTQTDTQYF
TGTGCCAGCAGCCGAGCTCGACAGGGAACACAGACAGATACGCAGTATTTT
>few|TRBD2|TRBV10-3|TRBJ2-1
CAISPTSASYNEQFF
TGTGCCATCAGCCCGACTAGCGCATCCTACAATGAGCAGTTCTTC
>-|-|TRBV2|TRBJ2-1
CASSEMSTYNEQFF
TGTGCCAGCAGTGAAATGTCAACCTACAATGAGCAGTTCTTC
>many|-|TRBV6-1|TRBJ1-2
CASSEARIYGYTF
TGTGCCAGCAGTGAAGCAAGGATCTATGGCTACACCTTC
>few|-|TRBV29-1|TRBJ2-1
CSVYQGPPYNEQFF
TGCAGCGTTTATCAGGGGCCCCCCTACAATGAGCAGTTCTTC
>-|-|TRBV7-9|TRBJ1-2
CASSLAGRGDYGYTF
TGTGCCAGCAGCTTAGCGGGCAGAGGAGACTATGGCTACACCTTC
>many|-|TRBV24-1|TRBJ2-2
CATSDLASEYTGELFF
TGTGCCACCAGTGATTTGGCCAGCGAATACACCGGGGAGCTGTTTTTT
>-|-|TRBV12-3/TRBV12-4|TRBJ2-5
CASSSQKDTRETQYF
TGTGCCAGCAGTTCCCAGAAGGATACGCGAGAGACCCAGTACTTC
>-|TRBD2|TRBV7-9|TRBJ2-5
CASSFSSGRSETQYF
TGTGCCAGCAGCTTTTCTAGCGGGAGAAGCGAGACCCAGTACTTC
>many|TRBD1|TRBV27|TRBJ1-6
CASSLPRDRANSPLHF
TGTGCCAGCAGTCTCCCTCGGGACAGGGCAAATTCACCCCTCCACTTT
>few|TRBD2|TRBV20-1|TRBJ2-1
CSAKGLAHYNEQFF
TGCAGTGCTAAGGGACTAGCGCACTACAATGAGCAGTTCTTC
>many|-|TRBV13|TRBJ2-1
CASSFGPTTGQGSYNEQFF
TGTGCCAGCAGCTTTGGTCCTACGACAGGTCAAGGCTCCTACAATGAGCAGTTCTTC
>few|-|TRBV15|TRBJ1-1
CATSSGPMNTEAFF
TGTGCCACCAGCAGCGGGCCCATGAACACTGAAGCTTTCTTT
>many|TRBD1|TRBV27|TRBJ2-3
CASSSRTGITDTQYF
TGTGCCAGCAGTTCACGGACAGGAATTACAGATACGCAGTATTTT
>-|-|TRBV10-3|TRBJ2-2
CAIRVNTGELFF
TGTGCCATCAGGGTGAACACCGGGGAGCTGTTTTTT
>few|-|TRBV7-8|TRBJ2-1
CASSPAGTIGRDEQFF
TGTGCCAGCAGCCCAGCCGGGACAATTGGCCGCGATGAGCAGTTCTTC
>many|-|TRBV7-6|TRBJ2-3
CASSFSTDTQYF
TGTGCCAGCAGCTTCAGCACAGATACGCAGTATTTT
>-|-|TRBV4-1|TRBJ1-2
CASSHLRPGYGYTF
TGCGCCAGCAGCCACCTTAGGCCCGGCTATGGCTACACCTTC
>many|-|TRBV7-9|TRBJ1-1
CASSPEGIPEAFF
TGTGCCAGCAGCCCAGAGGGGATTCCTGAAGCTTTCTTT
>many|-|TRBV7-2|TRBJ2-6
CASSPFYSGANVLTF
TGTGCCAGCAGCCCATTTTACTCTGGGGCCAACGTCCTGACTTTC
>many|-|TRBV20-1|TRBJ2-1
CSASQGFSYNEQFF
TGCAGTGCTAGCCAAGGATTTTCCTACAATGAGCAGTTCTTC
>few|-|TRBV4-1|TRBJ1-1
CASSQFNTEAFF
TGCGCCAGCAGCCAATTCAACACTGAAGCTTTCTTT
>many|TRBD1|TRBV6-1|TRBJ2-3
CASSDHTGGTDTQYF
TGTGCCAGCAGTGACCATACAGGGGGCACAGATACGCAGTATTTT
>-|-|TRBV11-2|TRBJ1-6
CASSPIFNSPLHF
TGTGCCAGCTCCCCCATCTTTAATTCACCCCTCCACTTT
>-|TRBD2|TRBV4-2|TRBJ2-4
CASSQEVSGRGLGKDIQYF
TGTGCCAGCAGCCAAGAGGTTAGCGGGAGAGGATTGGGGAAAGACATTCAGTACTTC
>-|-|TRBV29-1|TRBJ2-7
CSVEGQGLNEQYF
TGCAGCGTTGAGGGCCAGGGTCTAAACGAGCAGTACTTC
>-|-|TRBV30|TRBJ1-3
CAWRSWEGLRNTIYF
TGTGCCTGGAGATCGTGGGAAGGGTTGAGAAACACCATATATTTT
>few|TRBD2|TRBV12-3/TRBV12-4|TRBJ2-1
CASRRGGPYNEQFF
TGTGCCTCCCGCCGGGGGGGACCCTACAATGAGCAGTTCTTC
>many|-|TRBV10-3|TRBJ2-3
CAISEKSTDTQYF
TGTGCCATCAGTGAGAAGAGCACAGATACGCAGTATTTT
>few|TRBD2|TRBV7-9|TRBJ2-1
CASSFPTSGGNEQFF
TGTGCCAGCAGCTTCCCTACTAGCGGGGGCAATGAGCAGTTCTTC
>-|-|TRBV20-1|TRBJ1-5
CSAPAPINQPQHF
TGCAGTGCTCCCGCGCCCATCAATCAGCCCCAGCATTTT
>many|TRBD2|TRBV7-9|TRBJ2-1
CASRLAGDWDEQFF
TGTGCCAGCAGGTTAGCGGGGGACTGGGATGAGCAGTTCTTC
>many|TRBD2|TRBV7-9|TRBJ2-4
CASTSGSEEAKNIQYF
TGTGCCAGCACTAGCGGGAGCGAGGAAGCCAAAAACATTCAGTACTTC
>-|TRBD1|TRBV27|TRBJ2-1
CASTNGDSYSYNEQFF
TGTGCCAGCACCAACGGGGACAGTTATTCCTACAATGAGCAGTTCTTC
>-|-|TRBV20-1|TRBJ2-1
CSARVEGVWNEQFF
TGCAGTGCTAGAGTAGAAGGGGTTTGGAATGAGCAGTTCTTC
>-|-|TRBV27|TRBJ2-1
CASSSTQGSLGFF
TGTGCCAGCAGTAGCACCCAGGGGTCGTTGGGGTTCTTC
>many|-|TRBV7-9|TRBJ1-6
CASSPAVGTPIPLHF
TGTGCCAGCAGCCCGGCGGTAGGGACCCCCATACCCCTCCACTTT
>few|-|TRBV25-1|TRBJ2-1
CASSGNEGPPDEQFF
TGTGCCAGCAGTGGAAACGAGGGGCCCCCCGATGAGCAGTTCTTC
>-|-|TRBV20-1|TRBJ2-3
CSAKHLQGPRDTQYF
TGCAGTGCCAAGCATTTGCAGGGCCCCAGAGATACGCAGTATTTT
>few|TRBD2|TRBV20-1|TRBJ2-1
CSAQSGRGPYEQFF
TGCAGTGCCCAGAGCGGGAGGGGTCCCTATGAGCAGTTCTTC
>many|-|TRBV4-2|TRBJ1-1
CASSQDHGSEAFF
TGTGCCAGCAGCCAAGATCACGGTTCCGAAGCTTTCTTT
>-|-|TRBV4-1|TRBJ1-1
CASRGDTLNTEAFF
TGCGCCAGCAGGGGGGACACGTTGAACACTGAAGCTTTCTTT